These 23 T cell receptor beta chains came from one sample sequenced in a study of CD8 T cells in ankylosing spondylitis. Using its own MiXCR run on the 5' RACE reads, TCRdb lists one record per CDR3 protein. Here the sample spans about 150,000 distinct CDR3 sequences, roughly 11% being singletons. Material: blood, either unsorted or a sorted T cell fraction (not recorded which). Every receptor here comes from a female donor with ankylosing spondylitis or in good health (not recorded which).

This clonotype was seen at least ten times. The chain has TRBV6-5 and TRBJ1-2; D ambiguous. The CDR3 consists of 12 residues. Trimming shortened V by 5 bases and J by 7 bases, and 11 bases separated the two germline ends. Per the germline V gene, CDR1 is MNHEY and CDR2 is SVGAGI. CDR3 bases: TGTGCCAGCAGTCAACCTCCGGGTGGCTACACCTTC. It is translated as CASSQPPGGYTF.

The genes are TRBV2 and TRBJ2-1; 7 bases agree with TRBD2. V lost 11 bases to trimming and J lost 3 bases; unmatched junction nucleotides: 22. The CDR3 totals 18 residues. Germline V CDR1 and CDR2: SNHLY, FYNNEI. CDR3 in amino acids: CAFSFLVGGRGVYNEQFF. CDR3 bases: TGTGCCTTCAGTTTTTTGGTTGGTGGGAGGGGAGTCTACAATGAGCAGTTCTTC. Together with reference TRBV2 and TRBJ2-1, the CDR3 gives the full variable domain: EPEVTQTPSHQVTQMGQEVILRCVPISNHLYFYWYRQILGQKVEFLVSFYNNEISEKSEIFDDQFSVERPDGSNFTLKIRSTKLEDSAMYFCAFSFLVGGRGVYNEQFFGPGTRLTVL.

Ten or more counts support this clonotype. The chain links TRBV12-3 or TRBV12-4 to TRBJ1-6; D may be TRBD1 (5 bases). CDR3 length: 14 residues. Trimming cost V 7 bases and J 9 bases, with 16 bases left between them. CDR3 protein: CASTVGGSTSPLHF. The CDR3 coding sequence is TGTGCCAGCACCGTTGGGGGGAGTACTTCACCCCTCCACTTT.

This sequence joins TRBV13 and TRBJ2-7; D assignment may be TRBD1 or TRBD2 (5 bases each). Germline V gene data show CDR1 as PRHDT and CDR2 as FYEKMQ (reference sequence). The CDR3 is 13 amino acids. V dropped 5 bases and J dropped 6 bases, with 14 bases sitting between them. The CDR3 nucleotides are TGTGCCAGCAGCCCGAGGGACGCGGCCGAGCAGTACTTC. It is translated as CASSPRDAAEQYF.

This clonotype was counted only a few times. The J gene is TRBJ2-5, the V gene TRBV27; 7 positions match TRBD2. This CDR3 comprises 15 residues. Germline-derived CDR1 and CDR2 are MNHEY and SMNVEV (reference sequence). The V gene end was trimmed by 4 bases and the J gene end by 1 base; junction bases not matched to a gene: 6. DNA for the CDR3: TGTGCCAGCAGTTGGACTAGTAGTTCCCAAGAGACCCAGTACTTC. This translates into CASSWTSSSQETQYF.

The chain is built from TRBV6-5 and TRBJ2-7; D not resolved. CDR1 and CDR2 (germline): MNHEY, SVGAGI. CDR3 size: 16 residues. Trimming removed 0 bases from V and 1 base from J, with 13 bases in between. DNA of the CDR3: TGTGCCAGCAGTTACTCGATAAGTGGGGTGTCCTACGAGCAGTACTTC. It is translated as CASSYSISGVSYEQYF.

This clonotype was seen at least ten times. The rearrangement links TRBV6-1 to TRBJ1-6; D is perhaps TRBD1 (6 bases). CDR1 is MNHNS, CDR2 SASEGT, per germline. V gave up 7 bases and J gave up 7 bases, with 17 bases separating them. The CDR3 is 15 residues long. CDR3 amino acids: CASTNPSRGNSPLHF. The CDR3 coding sequence is TGTGCCAGCACCAACCCTTCAAGGGGGAATTCACCCCTCCACTTT.

Notes on this clonotype: A much larger clone differs by one base, so this may be a read error. V and J are TRBV24-1 and TRBJ1-1; 7 bases map to TRBD1. CDR1 and CDR2 (germline): KGHDR, SFDVKD. This CDR3 region has 15 residues. In DNA, the CDR3 is TGTGCCGCCAGGGGGGACGGGACAGTGCACACTGAAGCTTTCTTT. It codes for CAARGDGTVHTEAFF.

The table lists this clonotype with a few counts. The rearrangement joins TRBV14 to TRBJ1-2; D is uncertain. The CDR3 loop spans 13 amino acids. The V end lost 4 bases, the J end lost 7 bases, and 13 bases lay between the germline ends. Germline assignment: CDR1 SGHDN and CDR2 FVKESK. As DNA, the CDR3 is TGTGCCAGCAGCCCAGCAGTTAGAACTGGCTACACCTTC. This sequence encodes CASSPAVRTGYTF.

This clonotype was picked up many times. The rearrangement joins TRBV12-3 or TRBV12-4 to TRBJ1-4; tentatively, D is TRBD1 (6 bases). This CDR3 has 12 amino acids. Trimming removed 6 bases from V and 7 bases from J, with 9 bases in between. The CDR3 bases are TGTGCCAGCAGCACGGACAGTGAAAAACTGTTTTTT. It codes for CASSTDSEKLFF.

This clonotype was found many times. V gene TRBV20-1 combines with J gene TRBJ2-3; a possible D gene is TRBD1 (6 bases). CDR1 is DFQATT, CDR2 SNEGSKA, per germline (reference sequence). This CDR3 contains 15 residues. V gave up 5 bases and J gave up 4 bases, with 19 bases separating them. The CDR3 DNA sequence: TGCAGTGCTCCCTCCCCAGGGGAGCATCCAGATACGCAGTATTTT. The encoded protein is CSAPSPGEHPDTQYF.

Ten or more counts support this clonotype. The chain links TRBV20-1 to TRBJ2-3, with 10 bases matching TRBD2. The CDR3 spans 14 residues. Germline loops: CDR1 DFQATT, CDR2 SNEGSKA (reference sequence). The J segment lost 2 bases and the V segment lost 4 bases, leaving 3 bases of the junction unmatched. The DNA of the CDR3 is TGCAGTGCTACTCTAGCGGGAGCCACAGATACGCAGTATTTT. Translation: CSATLAGATDTQYF.

The rearrangement joins TRBV21-1 to TRBJ2-1; the tabulated D call, TRBD2, remains unverified against the DNA. TRBV21-1 is termed a pseudogene. CDR3 size: 15 residues. The CDR3 sequence: CASSRTSGTYNEQFF. CDR3 bases: TGTGCCAGCAGCAGGACTAGCGGGACCTACAATGAGCAGTTCTTC.

There are a few counts of this clonotype. The chain employs TRBV29-1 and TRBJ1-3; 9 bases are shared with TRBD1. CDR1 is SQVTM and CDR2 is ANQGSEA in the germline V gene. V shed 7 bases, J shed 4 bases, and the junction held 8 bases outside the gene matches. The CDR3 has 14 amino acids. The CDR3 sequence is CSGLRTGEGNTIYF. Here the CDR3 DNA reads TGCAGCGGCCTAAGGACAGGGGAAGGAAACACCATATATTTT.

The chain employs TRBV30 and TRBJ2-7; 8 bases are a match to TRBD2. The ends lost 3 bases at V and 2 bases at J; junction bases unmatched: 3. This CDR3 contains 13 residues. CDR1 and CDR2 from the germline V gene are GTSNPN and SVGIG (reference sequence). CDR3 in amino acids: CAWRNSGAYEQYF. CDR3 DNA: TGTGCCTGGAGGAATAGCGGGGCCTACGAGCAGTACTTC.

The sample holds many counts of this clonotype. The V gene is TRBV7-2, the J gene TRBJ2-5; 10 bases align to TRBD2. The CDR3 contains 17 residues. Germline V gene data show CDR1 as SGHTA and CDR2 as FQGNSA. With V trimmed by 0 bases and J by 1 base, 5 bases remained unmatched. The CDR3 here is CASSLARASGGQETQYF. The CDR3 DNA reads as TGTGCCAGCAGCTTAGCGAGGGCTAGCGGGGGCCAAGAGACCCAGTACTTC. The full variable domain, its missing parts supplied by reference TRBV7-2 and TRBJ2-5, is GAGVSQSPSNKVTEKGKDVELRCDPISGHTALYWYRQSLGQGLEFLIYFQGNSAPDKSGLPSDRFSAERTGGSVSTLTIQRTQQEDSAVYLCASSLARASGGQETQYFGPGTRLLVL.

This clonotype was counted many times. V is TRBV5-1 and J is TRBJ2-7; a possible D gene is TRBD2 (5 bases). The CDR3 runs to 16 residues. CDR1 is SGHRS and CDR2 is YFSETQ in the germline V gene. Trimming took 0 bases from V and 1 from J, leaving 14 bases between them. CDR3 amino acids: CASSLESGYTSYEQYF. For the CDR3, the DNA is TGCGCCAGCAGCTTGGAGAGCGGATATACTTCCTACGAGCAGTACTTC.

This clonotype was recorded many times. The chain combines TRBV7-8 with TRBJ1-1; D may be TRBD1 (5 bases). Looked up from germline, CDR1 is SGHVS and CDR2 is FQNEAQ. The ends were cut back, 1 base at V and 1 base at J, with 7 bases in the middle. The CDR3 contains 14 residues. CDR3 DNA sequence: TGTGCCAGCAGCTTAGGGGGCCCGAACACTGAAGCTTTCTTT. It codes for CASSLGGPNTEAFF.

The sample holds many counts of this clonotype. The chain joins TRBV4-2 to TRBJ2-2; no clear D gene. Germline V lookup: CDR1 LGHNA, CDR2 YNFKEQ. V was shortened by 1 base and J by 8 bases, with 2 bases between the two germline ends. CDR3 length: 11 amino acids. Here the CDR3 reads CASSQGGELFF. The CDR3 DNA reads as TGTGCCAGCAGCCAAGGGGGGGAGCTGTTTTTT.

Worth noting for this clonotype: One base away lies a much larger clone, so this may be a sequencing read error. As DNA, the CDR3 is TGTGCCAGCAGCCTCCCGAGGCAGGTAGTGGAGACCCAGTACTTC. Its translation is CASSLPRQVVETQYF. The chain uses TRBV3-1 and TRBJ2-5; D unresolved. Trimming pared 4 bases from V and 5 bases from J, leaving 17 bases between. Per the germline V gene, CDR1 is LGHDT and CDR2 is YNNKEL (reference sequence). This CDR3 contains 15 residues.

This clonotype has at least ten counts. V and J are TRBV5-1 and TRBJ2-3, with 12 positions matching TRBD2. This CDR3 is built from 17 residues. After removal of 0 bases from V and 3 bases from J, the junction contained 5 bases not matched to a gene. CDR1 is SGHRS and CDR2 is YFSETQ in the germline V gene. In DNA, the CDR3 is TGCGCCAGCAGCTTGGGGCTAGCGGGAGGGCCGACAGATACGCAGTATTTT. As protein: CASSLGLAGGPTDTQYF.

In its sample, this clonotype was seen a few times. The chain couples TRBV6-2 or TRBV6-3 to TRBJ2-2; 8 nucleotides agree with TRBD1. Germline V gives CDR1 MNHEY, CDR2 SVGEGT. V gave up 4 bases and J gave up 3 bases; unmatched junction bases: 4. The CDR3 runs to 15 residues. The chain's CDR3 is CASSFETGDTGELFF. DNA for the CDR3: TGTGCCAGCAGTTTTGAGACAGGGGACACCGGGGAGCTGTTTTTT.

This clonotype was seen a handful of times. The rearrangement links TRBV21-1 to TRBJ2-5; the DNA was not used to check the table's D call, TRBD1. TRBV21-1 is shown as a pseudogene. CDR3 length: 17 amino acids. The CDR3 region has the DNA TGTGCCAGCAGCAAATTCGGATCGGACAGCGATCGGGAGACCCAGTACTTC. As protein: CASSKFGSDSDRETQYF.